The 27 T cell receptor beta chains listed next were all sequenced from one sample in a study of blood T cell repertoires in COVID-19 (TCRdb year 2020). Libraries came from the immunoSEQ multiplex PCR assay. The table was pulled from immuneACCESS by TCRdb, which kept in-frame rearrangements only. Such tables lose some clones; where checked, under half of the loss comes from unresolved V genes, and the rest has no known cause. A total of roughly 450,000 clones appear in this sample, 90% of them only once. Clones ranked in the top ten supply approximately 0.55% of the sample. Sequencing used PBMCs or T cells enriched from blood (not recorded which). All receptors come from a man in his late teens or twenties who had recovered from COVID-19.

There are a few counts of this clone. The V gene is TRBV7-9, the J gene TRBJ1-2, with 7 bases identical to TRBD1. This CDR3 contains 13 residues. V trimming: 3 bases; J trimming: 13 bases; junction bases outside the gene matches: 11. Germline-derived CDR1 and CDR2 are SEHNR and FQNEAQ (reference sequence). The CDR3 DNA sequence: TGTGCCAGCAGCTTCGGGGACAGAAGCTCCATCACCTTC. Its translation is CASSFGDRSSITF. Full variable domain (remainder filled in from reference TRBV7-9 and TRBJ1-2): DTGVSQNPRHKITKRGQNVTFRCDPISEHNRLYWYRQTLGQGPEFLTYFQNEAQLEKSRLLSDRFSAERPKGSFSTLEIQRTEQGDSAMYLCASSFGDRSSITFGSGTRLTVV.

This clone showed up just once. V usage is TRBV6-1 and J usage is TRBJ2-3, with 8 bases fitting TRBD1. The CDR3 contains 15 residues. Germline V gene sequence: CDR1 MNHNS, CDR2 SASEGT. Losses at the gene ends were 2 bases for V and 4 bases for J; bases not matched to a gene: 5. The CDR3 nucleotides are TGTGCCAGCAGTGAATGGGACAGGTTCGCAGATACGCAGTATTTT. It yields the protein CASSEWDRFADTQYF.

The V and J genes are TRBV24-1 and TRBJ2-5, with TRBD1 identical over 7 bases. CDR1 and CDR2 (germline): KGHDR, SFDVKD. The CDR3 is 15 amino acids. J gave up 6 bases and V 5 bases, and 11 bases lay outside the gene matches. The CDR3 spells CATSGPPGQRKTQYF. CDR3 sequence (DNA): TGTGCCACCAGTGGCCCCCCGGGACAGAGGAAGACCCAGTACTTC.

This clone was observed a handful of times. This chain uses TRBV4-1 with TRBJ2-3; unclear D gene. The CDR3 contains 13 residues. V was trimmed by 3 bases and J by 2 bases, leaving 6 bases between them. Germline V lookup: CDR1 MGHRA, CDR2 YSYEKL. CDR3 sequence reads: CASSHQITDTQYF. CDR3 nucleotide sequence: TGCGCCAGCAGCCATCAGATCACAGATACGCAGTATTTT.

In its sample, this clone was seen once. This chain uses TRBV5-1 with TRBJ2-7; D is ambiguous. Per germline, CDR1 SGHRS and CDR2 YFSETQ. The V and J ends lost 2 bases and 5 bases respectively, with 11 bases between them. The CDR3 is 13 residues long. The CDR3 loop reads CASSFGRGDEQYF. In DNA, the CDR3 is TGCGCCAGCAGCTTCGGTCGCGGCGACGAGCAGTACTTC.

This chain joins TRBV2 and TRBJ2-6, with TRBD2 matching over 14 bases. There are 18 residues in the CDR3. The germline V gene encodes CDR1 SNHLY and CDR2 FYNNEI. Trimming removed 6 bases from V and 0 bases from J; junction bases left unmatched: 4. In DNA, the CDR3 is TGTGCCAGCAGATCGACTAGCGGGGGGGCCTCTGGGGCCAACGTCCTGACTTTC. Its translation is CASRSTSGGASGANVLTF. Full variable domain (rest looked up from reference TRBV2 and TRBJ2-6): EPEVTQTPSHQVTQMGQEVILRCVPISNHLYFYWYRQILGQKVEFLVSFYNNEISEKSEIFDDQFSVERPDGSNFTLKIRSTKLEDSAMYFCASRSTSGGASGANVLTFGAGSRLTVL.

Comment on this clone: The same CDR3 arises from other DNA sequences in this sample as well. DNA of the CDR3: TGTGCCAGCAGCTTAGGACAGATCGAAGCTTTCTTT. Protein product: CASSLGQIEAFF. The rearrangement uses TRBV7-9 and TRBJ1-1, with D perhaps TRBD1 (5 bases). Between the trimmed V and J ends, which lost 1 base and 8 bases, there was a span of 8 bases. This CDR3 contains 12 residues. Per germline, CDR1 SEHNR and CDR2 FQNEAQ (reference sequence).

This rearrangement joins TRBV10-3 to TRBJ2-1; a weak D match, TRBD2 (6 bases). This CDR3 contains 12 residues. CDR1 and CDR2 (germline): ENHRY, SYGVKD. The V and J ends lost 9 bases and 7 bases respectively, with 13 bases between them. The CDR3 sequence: CAIRPSDNEQFF. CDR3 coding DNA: TGTGCCATACGTCCTAGCGATAATGAGCAGTTCTTC.

CDR3 DNA sequence: TGTGCCATCAGTGAATCGGGGACAGGGTCCGTAACCGGGGAGCTGTTTTTT. Its translation: CAISESGTGSVTGELFF. The chain couples TRBV10-3 to TRBJ2-2, with 9 bases lining up with TRBD1. Trimming removed 3 bases from V and 5 bases from J; junction bases left unmatched: 10. The CDR3 has 17 residues. From germline, CDR1 is ENHRY and CDR2 SYGVKD.

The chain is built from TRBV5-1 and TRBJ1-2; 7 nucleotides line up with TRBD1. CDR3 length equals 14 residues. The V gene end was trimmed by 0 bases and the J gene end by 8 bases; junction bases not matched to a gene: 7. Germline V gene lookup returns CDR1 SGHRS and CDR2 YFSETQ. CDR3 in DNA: TGCGCCAGCAGCTTGGGTGACAGGGAAGAAGGCTACACCTTC. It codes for CASSLGDREEGYTF.

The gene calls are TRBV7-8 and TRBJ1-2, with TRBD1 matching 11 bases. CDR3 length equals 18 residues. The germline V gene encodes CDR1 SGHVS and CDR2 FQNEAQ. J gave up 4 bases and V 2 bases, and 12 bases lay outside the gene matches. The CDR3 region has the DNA TGTGCCAGCAGCTTACCGGCTCCATTGGACAGGGGGCCCTATGGCTACACCTTC. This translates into CASSLPAPLDRGPYGYTF.

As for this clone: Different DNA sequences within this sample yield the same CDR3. The CDR3 reads CASSQDRGNTEAFF. DNA of the CDR3: TGTGCCAGCAGCCAAGATAGGGGGAACACTGAAGCTTTCTTT. The chain carries TRBV3-1 (or the pseudogene TRBV3-2) and TRBJ1-1; D perhaps matches TRBD1 (5 bases). Germline values: CDR1 LGHDT, CDR2 YNNKEL (reference sequence). This CDR3 region has 14 residues. V gave up 0 bases and J gave up 1 base, with 6 bases separating them.

CDR3 DNA sequence: TGTGCCAGTAGTATACAGGGGATAGGGGCAGATACGCAGTATTTT. Its protein is CASSIQGIGADTQYF. V is TRBV19 and J is TRBJ2-3; a weak D match, TRBD1 (6 bases). Trimming pared 2 bases from V and 4 bases from J, leaving 13 bases between. The CDR3 has 15 amino acids. Looked up from germline, CDR1 is LNHDA and CDR2 is SQIVND (reference sequence).

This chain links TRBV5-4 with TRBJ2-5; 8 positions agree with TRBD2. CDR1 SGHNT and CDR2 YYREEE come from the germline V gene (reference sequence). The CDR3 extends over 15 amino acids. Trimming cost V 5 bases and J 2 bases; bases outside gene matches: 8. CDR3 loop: CASSLAGGLQETQYF. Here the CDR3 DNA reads TGTGCCAGCAGTCTAGCGGGTGGATTACAAGAGACCCAGTACTTC.

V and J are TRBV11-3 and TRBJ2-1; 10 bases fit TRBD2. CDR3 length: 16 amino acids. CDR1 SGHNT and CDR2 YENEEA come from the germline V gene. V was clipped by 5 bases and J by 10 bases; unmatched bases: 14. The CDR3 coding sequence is TGTGCCAGCAGCCCTGGGGGCCTAGCGGGAGTCGGAGAGCAGTTCTTC. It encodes CASSPGGLAGVGEQFF.

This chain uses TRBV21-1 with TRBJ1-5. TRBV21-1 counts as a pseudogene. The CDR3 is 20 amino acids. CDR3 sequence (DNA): TGTGCCAGCTTCCGCACCCCTCAACCCCAGAGCGGGTATAGCAATCAGCCCCAGCATTTT. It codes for CASFRTPQPQSGYSNQPQHF.

In nucleotides, the CDR3 is TGTGCCAGCAGCTTGACGAGTAGCAAAAACATTCAGTACTTC. It translates to CASSLTSSKNIQYF. This sequence joins TRBV5-6 and TRBJ2-4; no clear D. The germline CDR1 and CDR2 sequences are SGHDT and YYEEEE. Trimming left V 1 base short and J 3 bases short, with 8 bases between. This CDR3 comprises 14 residues.

CDR3 sequence: CASSPGSGVGSYNEQFF. The CDR3 DNA reads TGTGCCAGCAGTCCGGGTAGTGGAGTCGGCTCCTACAATGAGCAGTTCTTC. This sequence joins TRBV6-2 or TRBV6-3 and TRBJ2-1; D remains ambiguous. CDR3 size: 17 residues. Germline V gene data show CDR1 as MNHEY and CDR2 as SVGEGT. V dropped 5 bases and J dropped 0 bases, with 17 bases sitting between them.

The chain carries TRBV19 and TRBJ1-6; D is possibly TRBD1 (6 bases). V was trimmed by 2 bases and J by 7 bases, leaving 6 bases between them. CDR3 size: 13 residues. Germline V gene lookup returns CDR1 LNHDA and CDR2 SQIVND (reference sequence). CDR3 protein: CASSIQGNSPLHF. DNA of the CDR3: TGTGCCAGTAGTATACAGGGGAATTCACCCCTCCACTTT.

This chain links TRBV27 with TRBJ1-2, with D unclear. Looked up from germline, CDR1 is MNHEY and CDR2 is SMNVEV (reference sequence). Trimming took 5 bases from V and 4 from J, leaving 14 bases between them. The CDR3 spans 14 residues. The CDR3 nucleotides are TGTGCCAGCAGTCCCGGCGGGGTGGCCTATGGCTACACCTTC. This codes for CASSPGGVAYGYTF.

CDR3 in amino acids: CASSHRTKETQYF. CDR3 DNA: TGTGCCAGCAGCCATAGGACTAAAGAGACCCAGTACTTC. The chain links TRBV3-1 (or the pseudogene TRBV3-2) to TRBJ2-5; perhaps TRBD2 as D (6 bases). CDR1 is LGHDT and CDR2 is YNNKEL in the germline V gene (reference sequence). The CDR3 is made up of 13 amino acids. Trimming stripped 3 bases from V and 3 bases from J, with 8 bases between.

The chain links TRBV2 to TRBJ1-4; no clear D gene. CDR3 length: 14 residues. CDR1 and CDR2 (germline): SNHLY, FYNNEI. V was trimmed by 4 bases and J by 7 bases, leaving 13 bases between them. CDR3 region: CASSATTEGEKLFF. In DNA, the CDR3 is TGTGCCAGCAGTGCGACAACCGAGGGTGAAAAACTGTTTTTT.

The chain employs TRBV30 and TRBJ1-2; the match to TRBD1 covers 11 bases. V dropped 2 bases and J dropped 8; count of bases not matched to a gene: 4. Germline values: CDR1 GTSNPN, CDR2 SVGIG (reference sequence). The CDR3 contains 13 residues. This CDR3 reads CAWSLRTGGGYTF. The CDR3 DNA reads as TGTGCCTGGAGTTTACGGACAGGGGGCGGCTACACCTTC.

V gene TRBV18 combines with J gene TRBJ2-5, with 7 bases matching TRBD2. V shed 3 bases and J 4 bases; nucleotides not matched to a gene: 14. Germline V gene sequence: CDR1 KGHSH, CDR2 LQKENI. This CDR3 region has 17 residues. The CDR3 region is CASSPGAKPGGRETQYF. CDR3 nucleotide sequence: TGTGCCAGCTCACCTGGGGCAAAGCCGGGAGGTCGAGAGACCCAGTACTTC. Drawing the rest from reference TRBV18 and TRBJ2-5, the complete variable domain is NAGVMQNPRHLVRRRGQEARLRCSPMKGHSHVYWYRQLPEEGLKFMVYLQKENIIDESGMPKERFSAEFPKEGPSILRIQQVVRGDSAAYFCASSPGAKPGGRETQYFGPGTRLLVL.

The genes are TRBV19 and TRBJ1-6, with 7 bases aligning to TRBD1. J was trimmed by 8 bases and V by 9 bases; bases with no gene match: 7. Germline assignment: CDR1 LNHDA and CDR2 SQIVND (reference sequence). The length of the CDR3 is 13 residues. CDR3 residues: CASQGTDYSPLHF. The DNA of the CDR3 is TGTGCCAGCCAAGGGACAGACTATTCACCCCTCCACTTT. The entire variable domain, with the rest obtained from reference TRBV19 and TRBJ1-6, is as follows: DGGITQSPKYLFRKEGQNVTLSCEQNLNHDAMYWYRQDPGQGLRLIYYSQIVNDFQKGDIAEGYSVSREKKESFPLTVTSAQKNPTAFYLCASQGTDYSPLHFGNGTRLTVT.

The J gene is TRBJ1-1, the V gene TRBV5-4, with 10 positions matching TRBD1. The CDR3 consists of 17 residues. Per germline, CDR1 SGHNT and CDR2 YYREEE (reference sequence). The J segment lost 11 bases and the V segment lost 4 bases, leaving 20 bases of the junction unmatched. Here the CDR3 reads CASSPGTPDRGFLNAFF. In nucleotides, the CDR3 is TGTGCCAGCAGCCCCGGAACCCCGGACAGGGGGTTTCTGAATGCTTTCTTT.

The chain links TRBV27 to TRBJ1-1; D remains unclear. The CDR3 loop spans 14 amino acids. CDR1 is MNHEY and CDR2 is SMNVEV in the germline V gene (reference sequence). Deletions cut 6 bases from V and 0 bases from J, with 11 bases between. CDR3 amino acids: CASRPSLMNTEAFF. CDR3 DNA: TGTGCCAGCAGACCCAGTCTCATGAACACTGAAGCTTTCTTT.